One sample yielded the 18 T cell receptor beta chains listed below, sequenced in a study of blood T cell repertoires in COVID-19. Here immunoSEQ multiplex PCR was the method, and the copy in TCRdb shows in-frame clones only, minus some. The sample carries about 310,000 clones, around nine tenths recorded once. Input material: PBMCs or T cells enriched from blood (not recorded which). The origin of the receptors is a woman in her thirties who had recovered from COVID-19.

This chain uses TRBV6-4 with TRBJ1-2; D is undetermined. Trimming stripped 0 bases from V and 0 bases from J, with 11 bases between. Per germline, CDR1 MRHNA and CDR2 SNTAGT. CDR3 length: 16 amino acids. The CDR3 region has the DNA TGTGCCAGCAGTGACTCGAGCACCTCTACTAACTATGGCTACACCTTC. Translated, it gives CASSDSSTSTNYGYTF.

The chain combines TRBV11-2 with TRBJ2-1, with TRBD2 identical over 9 bases. The germline gives CDR1 SGHAT, CDR2 FQNNGV. The trim removed 4 bases at V and 0 bases at J, leaving 4 bases unmatched. The CDR3 length is 16 residues. CDR3 DNA sequence: TGTGCCAGCAGCTCCCCAGCGGGAGGCTCCTACAATGAGCAGTTCTTC. Protein sequence: CASSSPAGGSYNEQFF. Full variable domain (remainder filled in from reference TRBV11-2 and TRBJ2-1): EAGVAQSPRYKIIEKRQSVAFWCNPISGHATLYWYQQILGQGPKLLIQFQNNGVVDDSQLPKDRFSAERLKGVDSTLKIQPAKLEDSAVYLCASSSPAGGSYNEQFFGPGTRLTVL.

This clone showed up just once. The chain links TRBV13 to TRBJ2-3; 7 nucleotides match TRBD2. The CDR3 totals 13 residues. CDR1 and CDR2 from the germline V gene are PRHDT and FYEKMQ (reference sequence). V lost 11 bases to trimming and J lost 2 bases; unmatched junction nucleotides: 7. The CDR3 DNA reads as TGTGCCGTCACCGGGACTAACACAGATACGCAGTATTTT. It specifies CAVTGTNTDTQYF.

The chain joins TRBV5-4 to TRBJ2-1; tentatively, D is TRBD2 (5 bases). Germline lookup yields CDR1 SGHNT and CDR2 YYREEE (reference sequence). The CDR3 has 15 residues. Trimming stripped 3 bases from V and 0 bases from J, with 10 bases between. This CDR3 reads CASSSRVGSYNEQFF. CDR3 in DNA: TGTGCCAGCAGCTCGAGGGTGGGCTCCTACAATGAGCAGTTCTTC.

The chain employs TRBV4-3 and TRBJ2-2; D gene ambiguous. CDR1 is LGHNA and CDR2 is YSLEER in the germline V gene. Trimming cost V 0 bases and J 10 bases, with 18 bases left between them. The CDR3 is made up of 16 amino acids. Written as DNA, the CDR3 is TGCGCCAGCAGCCAAGAATTCTCGAGCTTTCCTTCGGAGCTGTTTTTT. It encodes CASSQEFSSFPSELFF.

The table lists this clone with a few counts. V usage is TRBV2 and J usage is TRBJ1-6; D perhaps matches TRBD1 (6 bases). From germline, CDR1 is SNHLY and CDR2 FYNNEI. Trimming removed 3 bases from V and 7 bases from J, with 10 bases in between. This CDR3 has 14 residues. This CDR3 reads CASSDTGINSPLHF. The CDR3 DNA follows: TGTGCCAGCAGTGATACAGGGATCAATTCACCCCTCCACTTT.

The V call is TRBV6-5, the J call TRBJ1-2; D remains ambiguous. Germline V gene data show CDR1 as MNHEY and CDR2 as SVGAGI. The CDR3 length is 13 residues. The V gene lost 6 bases and the J gene lost 8 bases, with 16 bases spanning the gap. In DNA form, the CDR3 reads TGTGCCAGCAGAAAGGAGCTGGTGAGCGGCTACACCTTC. This sequence encodes CASRKELVSGYTF.

The chain couples TRBV27 to TRBJ1-6; D unresolved. V gave up 2 bases and J gave up 10 bases, with 12 bases separating them. Germline CDR1 is MNHEY and CDR2 is SMNVEV (reference sequence). This CDR3 has 14 amino acids. The CDR3 sequence: CASSLRGPPSPLHF. The CDR3, as DNA: TGTGCCAGCAGTTTAAGAGGGCCCCCCTCACCCCTCCACTTT.

The chain links TRBV13 to TRBJ2-3, with 16 bases aligning to TRBD2. With 5 bases clipped from V and 5 bases from J, the junction kept 7 bases outside the gene matches. Germline assignment: CDR1 PRHDT and CDR2 FYEKMQ (reference sequence). This CDR3 is 17 amino acids long. As DNA, the CDR3 is TGTGCCAGCAGCAGGGGACTAGCGGGAGGGCCCGTAGATACGCAGTATTTT. The encoded protein is CASSRGLAGGPVDTQYF.

The rearrangement uses TRBV5-4 and TRBJ1-2; 9 nucleotides line up with TRBD1. CDR3 length: 16 amino acids. V trimming: 4 bases; J trimming: 4 bases; junction bases outside the gene matches: 11. Germline values: CDR1 SGHNT, CDR2 YYREEE (reference sequence). This CDR3 reads CASSRTGGASFYGYTF. The CDR3 DNA sequence: TGTGCCAGCAGCCGTACAGGGGGCGCTTCCTTCTATGGCTACACCTTC.

The DNA for the CDR3 is TGTGCCAGCAGCGAGACTAGCGGGCTCTACAATGAGCAGTTCTTC. Translating it yields CASSETSGLYNEQFF. The chain uses TRBV9 and TRBJ2-1, with 10 bases that match TRBD2. The CDR3 sequence is 15 residues long. CDR1 is SGDLS, CDR2 YYNGEE, per germline. The V and J ends lost 3 bases and 3 bases, in that order; junction bases with no gene match: 3.

The rearrangement joins TRBV4-2 to TRBJ2-7; possible D gene TRBD1, 6 bases. V shed 0 bases and J shed 1 base, with 7 bases lying between them. The CDR3 loop spans 14 amino acids. Per germline, CDR1 LGHNA and CDR2 YNFKEQ. The CDR3 DNA reads as TGTGCCAGCAGCCAAGATCAGGGGTCCTACGAGCAGTACTTC. Translation: CASSQDQGSYEQYF.

This chain joins TRBV7-9 and TRBJ1-2; D gene unclear. This CDR3 is 16 amino acids long. CDR1 and CDR2 from the germline V gene are SEHNR and FQNEAQ (reference sequence). Trimming stripped 5 bases from V and 1 base from J, with 17 bases between. The CDR3 is CASSRIGLQLNYGYTF. In DNA form, the CDR3 reads TGTGCCAGCAGCCGGATAGGACTACAGCTTAACTATGGCTACACCTTC.

The V gene is TRBV27, the J gene TRBJ1-5, with D possibly TRBD1 on 5 matching bases. This CDR3 contains 15 residues. V shed 5 bases and J shed 4 bases, with 15 bases lying between them. Germline V lookup: CDR1 MNHEY, CDR2 SMNVEV (reference sequence). The CDR3 sequence is CASSPERGGNQPQHF. Written as DNA, the CDR3 is TGTGCCAGCAGTCCCGAGAGGGGAGGGAATCAGCCCCAGCATTTT.

With regard to this clone: The germline gene is not matched at one end of the junction; a read error may be the cause. The sample holds other DNA sequences that translate to the same CDR3. The chain has TRBV7-9 and TRBJ2-7; TRBD1 aligns across 11 bases. This CDR3 is 13 amino acids long. Germline CDR1 SEHNR, CDR2 FQNEAQ (reference sequence). CDR3: CASSGQGADEQYF. The CDR3 region has the DNA TGTGCCAGCAGTGGACAGGGGGCTGACGAGCAATACTTC.

The rearrangement links TRBV11-2 to TRBJ1-4; D is uncertain. Germline CDR1 reads SGHAT; CDR2 reads FQNNGV. This CDR3 spans 16 amino acids. Trimming shortened V by 5 bases and J by 5 bases, and 18 bases separated the two germline ends. The CDR3: CASSPRHSGPNEKLFF. CDR3 DNA sequence: TGTGCCAGCAGCCCCAGACACAGCGGCCCGAATGAAAAACTGTTTTTT.

The V and J genes are TRBV7-9 and TRBJ1-4, with 8 bases lining up with TRBD1. Germline CDR1 is SEHNR and CDR2 is FQNEAQ (reference sequence). The CDR3 length is 16 residues. Trimming at V came to 5 bases and at J to 8 bases, leaving 13 bases not matched to a gene. CDR3: CASSAPSGQGREKLFF. CDR3 sequence (DNA): TGTGCCAGCAGCGCCCCCTCAGGACAGGGTCGCGAAAAACTGTTTTTT.

The chain is built from TRBV12-3 or TRBV12-4 and TRBJ2-1; D possibly corresponds to TRBD2 (5 bases). The germline V and J ends were trimmed by 0 bases and 12 bases, with 9 bases remaining between them. The CDR3 length is 12 residues. DNA of the CDR3: TGTGCCAGCAGTTTAGCGTCGGGGAGGCAGTTCTTC. As protein: CASSLASGRQFF.